These T cell receptor beta chains were read from a single sample in a study of cytomegalovirus exposure and HLA in healthy donors. Sequencing was performed with immunoSEQ multiplex PCR; in TCRdb, only in-frame clones are kept and a portion is missing. The sample has about 210,000 clones, roughly 82% seen once. Sequenced input: PBMCs. Source of these receptors: a man in his forties in good health and CMV-seropositive. Each CDR3 is given with its conserved first and last residue. The order of the fields is D gene, J gene, V gene, clone size, CDR3 protein, CDR3 DNA. D genes are given only for firm matches. Some rows mark clone size as missing; the rest say once, few, many or name a class of expanded clone.

. | TRBJ2-4 | TRBV19 | . | CASSIAGSGEYF | TGTGCCAGTAGTATAGCGGGTTCGGGGGAGTACTTC
. | TRBJ1-2 | TRBV11-2 | . | CASSLRTQVGSYTF | TGTGCCAGCAGCTTAAGGACACAGGTCGGAAGCTACACCTTC
TRBD2 | TRBJ2-5 | TRBV9 | . | CASSERSGRMAETQYF | TGTGCCAGCAGCGAGCGTAGCGGGAGGATGGCGGAGACCCAGTACTTC
. | TRBJ1-2 | TRBV15 | . | CATSRVGAYGYTF | TGTGCCACCAGCAGAGTAGGGGCCTATGGCTACACCTTC
. | TRBJ2-5 | TRBV4-1 | . | CASSPGLGGLQETQYF | TGCGCCAGCAGCCCCGGACTTGGGGGGTTGCAGGAGACCCAGTACTTC
TRBD1 | TRBJ2-4 | TRBV7-9 | . | CASSRGQGGIQYF | TGTGCCAGCAGCCGCGGACAGGGCGGCATTCAGTACTTC
TRBD1 | TRBJ2-7 | TRBV28 | . | CASSLWPSGTGVIYEQYF | TGTGCCAGCAGTTTATGGCCTTCCGGGACAGGGGTCATCTACGAGCAGTACTTC
TRBD1 | TRBJ2-1 | TRBV5-6 | . | CASSSLTGSSYNEQFF | TGTGCCAGCAGCTCCCTGACAGGGAGCTCCTACAATGAGCAGTTCTTC
TRBD1 | TRBJ1-2 | TRBV5-1 | . | CASSRGTDQIYYGYTF | TGCGCCAGCAGCCGCGGGACAGACCAGATATACTATGGCTACACCTTC
TRBD1 | TRBJ2-1 | TRBV5-1 | . | CASSSTGPLDEQFF | TGCGCCAGCAGCTCGACAGGGCCCCTCGATGAGCAGTTCTTC
. | TRBJ1-2 | TRBV7-9 | . | CASRVGESYGYTF | TGTGCCAGCAGGGTGGGCGAGAGCTATGGCTACACCTTC
TRBD2 | TRBJ2-5 | TRBV27 | . | CASSLGGGETQYF | TGTGCCAGCAGTTTAGGCGGGGGGGAGACCCAGTACTTC
. | TRBJ2-1 | TRBV11-2 | . | CASLSNEQFF | TGTGCCAGCCTTTCCAATGAGCAGTTCTTC
TRBD2 | TRBJ2-7 | TRBV18 | . | CASSPPGLAGGPYEQYF | TGTGCCAGCTCACCACCGGGACTAGCGGGAGGGCCCTACGAGCAGTACTTC
TRBD1 | TRBJ1-2 | TRBV29-1 | . | CSVTPLLDRGHGYTF | TGCAGCGTTACCCCCCTATTGGACAGGGGGCACGGCTACACCTTC
TRBD1 | TRBJ2-1 | TRBV2 | . | CASSERAPGQVNEQFF | TGTGCCAGCAGTGAGAGAGCGCCGGGACAGGTCAATGAGCAGTTCTTC
. | TRBJ1-2 | TRBV30 | . | CAWKATYGYTF | TGTGCCTGGAAAGCGACGTATGGCTACACCTTC
. | TRBJ1-5 | TRBV4-1 | . | CASSLRLGQPQHF | TGCGCCAGCAGCCTCCGACTAGGGCAGCCCCAGCATTTT
. | TRBJ2-7 | TRBV10-3 | . | CAISVARGVYEQYF | TGTGCCATCAGTGTCGCCAGGGGTGTGTACGAGCAGTACTTC
. | TRBJ1-1 | TRBV20-1 | . | CSAGGYTEAFF | TGCAGTGCGGGGGGGTACACTGAAGCTTTCTTT
. | TRBJ1-1 | TRBV10-3 | few | CAISRAPRDTEAFF | TGTGCCATCAGTCGGGCCCCCAGGGACACTGAAGCTTTCTTT
. | TRBJ1-1 | TRBV28 | . | CASRPITKKRGTEAFF | TGTGCCAGCAGACCCATAACTAAAAAGCGGGGGACTGAAGCTTTCTTT
TRBD1 | TRBJ2-5 | TRBV5-4 | . | CASSPDRDQETQYF | TGTGCCAGCAGCCCCGACAGGGATCAAGAGACCCAGTACTTC
TRBD2 | TRBJ2-1 | TRBV6-1 | . | CASSVAGEHGEQFF | TGTGCCAGCAGTGTGGCGGGAGAGCACGGAGAGCAGTTCTTC
TRBD2 | TRBJ2-1 | TRBV25-1 | . | CASSPGLAGGAPYNEQFF | TGTGCCAGCAGTCCGGGACTAGCGGGAGGGGCCCCCTACAATGAGCAGTTCTTC
TRBD1 | TRBJ1-3 | TRBV7-2 | . | CASSHTRGTANSGNTIYF | TGTGCCAGCAGTCACACCCGAGGGACAGCAAACTCTGGAAACACCATATATTTT
TRBD2 | TRBJ2-5 | TRBV14 | . | CASSQGLAGVFTQYF | TGTGCCAGCAGCCAGGGACTAGCGGGAGTGTTTACCCAGTACTTC